This TCR beta chain originates from a study of blood T cell repertoires in COVID-19. Study context: Collection of acute and convalescent COVID-19 samples took place in the United States, Italy and Spain.

The CDR3 extends over 15 amino acids. V was clipped by 5 bases and J by 2 bases; unmatched bases: 6. Per the germline V gene, CDR1 is SGHNT and CDR2 is YYREEE (reference sequence). Original handling: Scientists estimated how many nucleated cells there were by amplifying reference gene primers. Clones were read by immunoSEQ multiplex PCR, and TCRdb kept only the in-frame ones, dropping some. V, J and clone size derive from that table, while D and trimming were established from the DNA sequence. The table includes around 170,000 clones, 83% detected once. Sequencing was done on a sample of peripheral blood. This rearrangement joins TRBV5-4 to TRBJ2-3, with TRBD1 identical over 9 bases. The receptor comes from a human donor in a cohort sampled during active COVID-19. CDR3 coding DNA: TGTGCCAGCAGTTCTGGACAGGGGCACACAGATACGCAGTATTTT. Translating gives CASSSGQGHTDTQYF.